This TCR beta chain was captured in a study of response to subunit inactivated influenza vaccine. Germline V gene lookup returns CDR1 MDHEN and CDR2 SYDVKM. This CDR3 region has 16 residues. Trimming took off 7 bases at V and 7 bases at J, with 23 bases between the two ends. TCRdb processed the RT-PCR reads anew with MiXCR; each CDR3 protein has one entry. The sample contains hundreds of thousands of distinct CDR3 sequences, about 25% of which appear only once. Whole-study findings and limits: The authors suggested that every seasonal influenza vaccination recruits few new T cells.

Comments on this clonotype: As yet, its antigen is unknown.

The V call is TRBV28, the J call TRBJ1-5, with D hard to call. Sequenced here: CD4+ T cells sorted from PBMCs, sampled approximately 5 days after vaccination. This receptor was taken from a man aged 50 or older who received an inactivated influenza vaccine. CDR3 sequence: CASTKSTWRRKQPQHF. The CDR3 DNA is TGTGCCAGCACGAAATCGACATGGAGGCGAAAACAGCCCCAGCATTTT.